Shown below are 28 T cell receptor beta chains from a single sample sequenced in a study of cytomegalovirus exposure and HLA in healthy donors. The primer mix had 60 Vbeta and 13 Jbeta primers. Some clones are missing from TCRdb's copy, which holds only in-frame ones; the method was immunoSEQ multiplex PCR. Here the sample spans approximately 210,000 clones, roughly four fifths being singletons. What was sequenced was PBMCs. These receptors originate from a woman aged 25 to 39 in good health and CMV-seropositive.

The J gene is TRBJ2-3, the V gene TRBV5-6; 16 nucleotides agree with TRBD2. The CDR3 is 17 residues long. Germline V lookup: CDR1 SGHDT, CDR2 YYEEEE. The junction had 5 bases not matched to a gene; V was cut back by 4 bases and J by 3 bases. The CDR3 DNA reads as TGTGCCAGCAGCCAGGGACTAGCGGGGGGGAGGACAGATACGCAGTATTTT. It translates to CASSQGLAGGRTDTQYF.

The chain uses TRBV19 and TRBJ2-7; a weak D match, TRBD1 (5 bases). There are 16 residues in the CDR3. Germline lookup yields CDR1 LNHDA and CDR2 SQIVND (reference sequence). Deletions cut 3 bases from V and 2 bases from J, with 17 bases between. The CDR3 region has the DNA TGTGCCAGTAGTATTCCCCCACAGGCCAATACCTACGAGCAGTACTTC. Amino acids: CASSIPPQANTYEQYF.

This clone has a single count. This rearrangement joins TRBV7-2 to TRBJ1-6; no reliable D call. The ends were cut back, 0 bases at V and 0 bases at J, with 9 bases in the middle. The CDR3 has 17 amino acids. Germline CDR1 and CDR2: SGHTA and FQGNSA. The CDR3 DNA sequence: TGTGCCAGCAGCTTAGCCCCTGTGAGCTCCTATAATTCACCCCTCCACTTT. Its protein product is CASSLAPVSSYNSPLHF.

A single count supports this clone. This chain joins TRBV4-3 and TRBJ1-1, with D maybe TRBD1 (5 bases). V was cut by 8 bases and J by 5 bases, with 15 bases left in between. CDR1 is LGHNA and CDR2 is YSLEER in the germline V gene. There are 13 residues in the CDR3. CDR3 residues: CASSRGGSTEAFF. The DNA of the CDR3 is TGCGCCAGCTCGCGGGGGGGGAGTACTGAAGCTTTCTTT.

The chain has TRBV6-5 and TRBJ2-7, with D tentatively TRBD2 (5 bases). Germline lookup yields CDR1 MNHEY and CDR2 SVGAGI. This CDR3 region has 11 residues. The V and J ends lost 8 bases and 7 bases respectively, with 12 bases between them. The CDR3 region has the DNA TGTGCCAGCCGGGGAATACGTGAGCAGTACTTC. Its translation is CASRGIREQYF.

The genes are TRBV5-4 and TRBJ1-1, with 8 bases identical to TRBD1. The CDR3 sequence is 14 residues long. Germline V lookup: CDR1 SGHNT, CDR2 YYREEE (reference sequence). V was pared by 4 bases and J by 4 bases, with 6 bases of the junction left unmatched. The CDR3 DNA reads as TGTGCCAGCAGCAAACAGGGGGGTGGCACTGAAGCTTTCTTT. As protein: CASSKQGGGTEAFF.

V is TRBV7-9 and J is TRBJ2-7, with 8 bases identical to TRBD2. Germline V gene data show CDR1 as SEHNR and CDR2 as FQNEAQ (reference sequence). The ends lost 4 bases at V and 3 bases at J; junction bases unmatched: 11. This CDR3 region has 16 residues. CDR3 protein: CASSSHETSADYEQYF. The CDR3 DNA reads TGTGCCAGCAGCTCCCATGAGACTAGCGCAGACTACGAGCAGTACTTC.

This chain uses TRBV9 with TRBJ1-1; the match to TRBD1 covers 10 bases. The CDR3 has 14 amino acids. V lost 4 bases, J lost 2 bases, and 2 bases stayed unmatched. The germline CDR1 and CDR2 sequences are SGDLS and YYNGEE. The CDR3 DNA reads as TGTGCCAGCAGCCGACAGGGGGCCAACACTGAAGCTTTCTTT. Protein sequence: CASSRQGANTEAFF.

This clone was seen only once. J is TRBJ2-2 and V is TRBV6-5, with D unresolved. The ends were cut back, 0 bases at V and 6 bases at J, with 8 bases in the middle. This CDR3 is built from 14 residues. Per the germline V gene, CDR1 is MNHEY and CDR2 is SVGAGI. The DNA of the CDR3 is TGTGCCAGCAGTTACTCGGGCTCAGCCGGGGAGCTGTTTTTT. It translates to CASSYSGSAGELFF.

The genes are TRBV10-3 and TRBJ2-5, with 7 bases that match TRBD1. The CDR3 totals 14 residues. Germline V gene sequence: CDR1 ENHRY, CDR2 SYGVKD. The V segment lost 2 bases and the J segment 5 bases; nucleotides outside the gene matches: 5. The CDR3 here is CAISEPRGTETQYF. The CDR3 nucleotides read TGTGCCATCAGTGAGCCCAGGGGGACGGAGACCCAGTACTTC.

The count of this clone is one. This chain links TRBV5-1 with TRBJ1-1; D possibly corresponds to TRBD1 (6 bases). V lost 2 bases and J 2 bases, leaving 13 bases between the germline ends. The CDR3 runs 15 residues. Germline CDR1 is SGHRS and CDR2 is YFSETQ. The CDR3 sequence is CASSLPRGGNTEAFF. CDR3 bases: TGCGCCAGCAGCTTACCCCGGGGGGGCAACACTGAAGCTTTCTTT.

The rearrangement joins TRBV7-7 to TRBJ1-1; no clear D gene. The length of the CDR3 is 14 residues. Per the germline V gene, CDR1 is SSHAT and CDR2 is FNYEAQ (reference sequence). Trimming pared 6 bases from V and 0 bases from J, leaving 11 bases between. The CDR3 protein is CASRYSIMNTEAFF. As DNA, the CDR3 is TGTGCCAGCAGGTACAGTATTATGAACACTGAAGCTTTCTTT.

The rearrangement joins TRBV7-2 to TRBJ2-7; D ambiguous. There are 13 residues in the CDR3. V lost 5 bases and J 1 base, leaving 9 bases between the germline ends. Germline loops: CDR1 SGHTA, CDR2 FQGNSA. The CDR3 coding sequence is TGTGCCAGCAGCCTACAGTCTTCCTACGAGCAGTACTTC. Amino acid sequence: CASSLQSSYEQYF.

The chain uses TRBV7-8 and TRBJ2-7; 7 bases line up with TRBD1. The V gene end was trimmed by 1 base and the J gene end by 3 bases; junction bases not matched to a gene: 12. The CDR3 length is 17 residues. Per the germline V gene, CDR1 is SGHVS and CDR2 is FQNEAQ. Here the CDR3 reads CASSLVPLRDSHYEQYF. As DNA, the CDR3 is TGTGCCAGCAGCTTAGTGCCGCTACGGGACAGCCACTACGAGCAGTACTTC.

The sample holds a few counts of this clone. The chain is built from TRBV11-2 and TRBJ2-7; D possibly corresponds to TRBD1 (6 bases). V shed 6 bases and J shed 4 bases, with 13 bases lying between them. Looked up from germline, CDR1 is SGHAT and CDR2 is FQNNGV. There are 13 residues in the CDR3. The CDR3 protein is CASSEDRQYEQYF. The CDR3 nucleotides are TGTGCCAGCAGTGAGGACAGACAATACGAGCAGTACTTC. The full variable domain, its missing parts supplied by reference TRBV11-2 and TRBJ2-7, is EAGVAQSPRYKIIEKRQSVAFWCNPISGHATLYWYQQILGQGPKLLIQFQNNGVVDDSQLPKDRFSAERLKGVDSTLKIQPAKLEDSAVYLCASSEDRQYEQYFGPGTRLTVT.

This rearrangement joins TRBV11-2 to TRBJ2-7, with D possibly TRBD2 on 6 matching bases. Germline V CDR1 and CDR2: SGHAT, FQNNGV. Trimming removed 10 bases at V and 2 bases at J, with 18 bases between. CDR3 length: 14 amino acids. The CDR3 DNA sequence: TGTGCCACCCGTGCTCGGCGGGAAGCCTACGAGCAGTACTTC. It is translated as CATRARREAYEQYF. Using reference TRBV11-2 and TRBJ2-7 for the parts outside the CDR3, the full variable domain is EAGVAQSPRYKIIEKRQSVAFWCNPISGHATLYWYQQILGQGPKLLIQFQNNGVVDDSQLPKDRFSAERLKGVDSTLKIQPAKLEDSAVYLCATRARREAYEQYFGPGTRLTVT.

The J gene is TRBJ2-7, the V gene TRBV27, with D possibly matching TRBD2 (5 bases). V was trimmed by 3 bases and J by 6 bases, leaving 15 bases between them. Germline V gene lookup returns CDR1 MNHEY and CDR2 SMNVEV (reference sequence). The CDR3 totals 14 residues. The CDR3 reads CASSLAPRGSEQYF. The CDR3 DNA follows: TGTGCCAGCAGTTTGGCCCCTCGAGGGAGCGAGCAGTACTTC.

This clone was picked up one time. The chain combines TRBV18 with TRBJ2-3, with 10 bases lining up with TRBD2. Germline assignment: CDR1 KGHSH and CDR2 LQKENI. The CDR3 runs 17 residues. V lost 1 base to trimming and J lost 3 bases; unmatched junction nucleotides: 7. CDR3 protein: CASSPLASGSLTDTQYF. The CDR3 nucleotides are TGTGCCAGCTCACCACTGGCTAGCGGGAGTCTGACAGATACGCAGTATTTT.

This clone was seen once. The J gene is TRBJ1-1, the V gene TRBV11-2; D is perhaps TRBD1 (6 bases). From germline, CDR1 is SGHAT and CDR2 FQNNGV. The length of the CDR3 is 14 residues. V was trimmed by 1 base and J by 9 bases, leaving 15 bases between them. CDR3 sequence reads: CASSLGDMGVKAFF. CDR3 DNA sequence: TGTGCCAGCAGCTTAGGGGACATGGGGGTAAAAGCTTTCTTT. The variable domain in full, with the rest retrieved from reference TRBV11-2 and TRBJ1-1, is EAGVAQSPRYKIIEKRQSVAFWCNPISGHATLYWYQQILGQGPKLLIQFQNNGVVDDSQLPKDRFSAERLKGVDSTLKIQPAKLEDSAVYLCASSLGDMGVKAFFGQGTRLTVV.

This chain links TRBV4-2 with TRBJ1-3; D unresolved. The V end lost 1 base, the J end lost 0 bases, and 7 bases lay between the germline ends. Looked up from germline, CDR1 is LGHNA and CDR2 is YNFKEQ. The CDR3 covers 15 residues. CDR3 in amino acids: CASSQGRSSGNTIYF. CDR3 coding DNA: TGTGCCAGCAGCCAAGGTCGGAGCTCTGGAAACACCATATATTTT.

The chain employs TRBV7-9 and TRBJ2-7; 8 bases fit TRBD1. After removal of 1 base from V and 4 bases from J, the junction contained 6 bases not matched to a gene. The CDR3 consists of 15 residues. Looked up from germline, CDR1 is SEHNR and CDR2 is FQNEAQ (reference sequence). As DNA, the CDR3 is TGTGCCAGCAGCTTAGTCCCCAGGGGGCGATACGAGCAGTACTTC. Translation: CASSLVPRGRYEQYF.

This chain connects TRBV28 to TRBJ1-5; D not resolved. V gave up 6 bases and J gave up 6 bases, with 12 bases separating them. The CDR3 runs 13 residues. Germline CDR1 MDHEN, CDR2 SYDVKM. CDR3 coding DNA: TGTGCCAGCAGGTTCGGCGGGAGTCAGCCCCAGCATTTT. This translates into CASRFGGSQPQHF. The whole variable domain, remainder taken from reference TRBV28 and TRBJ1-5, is DVKVTQSSRYLVKRTGEKVFLECVQDMDHENMFWYRQDPGLGLRLIYFSYDVKMKEKGDIPEGYSVSREKKERFSLILESASTNQTSMYLCASRFGGSQPQHFGDGTRLSIL.

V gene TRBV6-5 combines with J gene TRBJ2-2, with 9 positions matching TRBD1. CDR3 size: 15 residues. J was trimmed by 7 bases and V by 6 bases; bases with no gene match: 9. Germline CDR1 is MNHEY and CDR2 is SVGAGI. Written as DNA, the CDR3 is TGTGCCAGCAGCCAGAGACAGGGGGGTAGCGGGGAGCTGTTTTTT. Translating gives CASSQRQGGSGELFF.

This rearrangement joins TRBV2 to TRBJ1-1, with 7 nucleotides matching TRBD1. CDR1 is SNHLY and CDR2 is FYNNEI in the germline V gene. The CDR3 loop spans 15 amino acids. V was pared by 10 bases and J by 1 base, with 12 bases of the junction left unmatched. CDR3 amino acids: CATKSDRAQNTEAFF. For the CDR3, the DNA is TGTGCCACCAAATCAGACAGGGCCCAGAACACTGAAGCTTTCTTT.

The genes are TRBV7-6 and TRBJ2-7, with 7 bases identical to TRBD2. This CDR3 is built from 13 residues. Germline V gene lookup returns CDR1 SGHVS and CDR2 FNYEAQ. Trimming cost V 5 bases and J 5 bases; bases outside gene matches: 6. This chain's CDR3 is CASSKDLADEQYF. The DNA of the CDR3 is TGTGCCAGCAGCAAGGACCTAGCGGACGAGCAGTACTTC.

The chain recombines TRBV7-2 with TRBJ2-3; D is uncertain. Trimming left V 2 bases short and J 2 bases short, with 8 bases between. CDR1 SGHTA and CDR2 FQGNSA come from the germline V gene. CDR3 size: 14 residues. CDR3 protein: CASSLYQATDTQYF. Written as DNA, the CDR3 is TGTGCCAGCAGCTTATACCAGGCCACAGATACGCAGTATTTT.

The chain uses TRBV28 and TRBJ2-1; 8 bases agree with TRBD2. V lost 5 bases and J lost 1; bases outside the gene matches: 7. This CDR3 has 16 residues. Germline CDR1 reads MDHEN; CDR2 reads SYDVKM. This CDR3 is CASSHLLAESYNEQFF. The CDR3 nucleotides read TGTGCCAGCAGTCATTTACTAGCGGAGTCCTACAATGAGCAGTTCTTC.

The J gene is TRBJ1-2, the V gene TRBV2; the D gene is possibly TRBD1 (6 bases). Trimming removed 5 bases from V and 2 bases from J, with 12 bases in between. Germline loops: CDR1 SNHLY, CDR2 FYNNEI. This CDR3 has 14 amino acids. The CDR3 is CASSPQGGNYGYTF. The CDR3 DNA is TGTGCCAGCAGTCCACAGGGTGGGAACTATGGCTACACCTTC.